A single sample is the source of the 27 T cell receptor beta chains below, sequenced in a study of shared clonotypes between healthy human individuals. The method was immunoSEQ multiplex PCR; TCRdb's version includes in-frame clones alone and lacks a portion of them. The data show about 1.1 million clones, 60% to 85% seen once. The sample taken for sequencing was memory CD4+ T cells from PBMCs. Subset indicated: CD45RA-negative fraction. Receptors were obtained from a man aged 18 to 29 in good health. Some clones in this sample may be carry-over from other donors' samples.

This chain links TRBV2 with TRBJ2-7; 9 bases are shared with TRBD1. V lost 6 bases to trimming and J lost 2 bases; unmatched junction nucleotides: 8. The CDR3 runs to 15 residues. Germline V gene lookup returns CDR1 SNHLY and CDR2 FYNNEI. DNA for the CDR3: TGTGCCAGCAGAATAGGACAGGGGACGACCTACGAGCAGTACTTC. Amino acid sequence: CASRIGQGTTYEQYF.

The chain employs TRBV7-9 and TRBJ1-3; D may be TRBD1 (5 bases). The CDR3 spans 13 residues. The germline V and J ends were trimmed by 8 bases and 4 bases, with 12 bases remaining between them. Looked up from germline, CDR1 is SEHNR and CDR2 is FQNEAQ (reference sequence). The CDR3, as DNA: TGTGCCAGCGGGCGGCGGGACGGAAACACCATATATTTT. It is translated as CASGRRDGNTIYF.

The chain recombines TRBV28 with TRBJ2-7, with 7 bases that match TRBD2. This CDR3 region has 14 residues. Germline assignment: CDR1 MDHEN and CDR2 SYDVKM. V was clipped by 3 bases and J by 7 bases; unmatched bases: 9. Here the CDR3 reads CASSFRDYLEEQYF. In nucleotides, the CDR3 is TGTGCCAGCAGTTTCCGGGACTACCTTGAAGAGCAGTACTTC.

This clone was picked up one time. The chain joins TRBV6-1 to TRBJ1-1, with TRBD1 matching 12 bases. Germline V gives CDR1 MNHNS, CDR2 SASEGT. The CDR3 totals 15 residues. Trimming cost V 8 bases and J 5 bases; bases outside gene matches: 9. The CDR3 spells CASRDRGRGNTEAFF. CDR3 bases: TGTGCCAGCCGGGACAGGGGGCGAGGAAATACTGAAGCTTTCTTT.

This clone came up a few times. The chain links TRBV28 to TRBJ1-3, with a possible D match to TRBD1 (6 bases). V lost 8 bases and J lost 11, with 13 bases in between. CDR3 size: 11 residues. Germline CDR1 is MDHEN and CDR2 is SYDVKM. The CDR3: CASEWGGAIYF. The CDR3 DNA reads TGTGCCAGCGAGTGGGGGGGCGCCATATATTTT.

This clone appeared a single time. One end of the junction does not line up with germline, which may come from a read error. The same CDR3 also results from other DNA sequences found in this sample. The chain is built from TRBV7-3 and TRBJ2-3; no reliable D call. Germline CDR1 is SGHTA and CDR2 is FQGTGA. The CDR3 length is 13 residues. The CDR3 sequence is CASSLTPGDTQYF. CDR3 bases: TGTGCCAGCAGCTTAACACCCGGAGATACGCAGTACTTT.

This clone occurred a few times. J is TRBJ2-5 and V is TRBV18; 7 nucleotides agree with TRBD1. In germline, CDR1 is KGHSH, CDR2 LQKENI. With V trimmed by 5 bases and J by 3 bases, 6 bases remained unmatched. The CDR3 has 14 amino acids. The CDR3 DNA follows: TGTGCCAGCTCAGATACAGGGGTGGAAGAGACCCAGTACTTC. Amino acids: CASSDTGVEETQYF.

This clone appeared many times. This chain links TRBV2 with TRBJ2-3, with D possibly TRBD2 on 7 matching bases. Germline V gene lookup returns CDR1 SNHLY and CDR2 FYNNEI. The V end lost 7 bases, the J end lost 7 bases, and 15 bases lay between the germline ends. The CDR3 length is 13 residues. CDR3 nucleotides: TGTGCCAGCACAGGGGAGGGCGGGAATACGCAGTATTTT. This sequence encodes CASTGEGGNTQYF.

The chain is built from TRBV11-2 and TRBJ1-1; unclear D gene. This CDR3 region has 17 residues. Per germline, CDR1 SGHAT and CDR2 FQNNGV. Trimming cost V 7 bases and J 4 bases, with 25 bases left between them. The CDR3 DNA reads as TGTGCCAGCACTCCTTCGTCCCTTTGGCAGTCGAGCACTGAAGCTTTCTTT. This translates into CASTPSSLWQSSTEAFF.

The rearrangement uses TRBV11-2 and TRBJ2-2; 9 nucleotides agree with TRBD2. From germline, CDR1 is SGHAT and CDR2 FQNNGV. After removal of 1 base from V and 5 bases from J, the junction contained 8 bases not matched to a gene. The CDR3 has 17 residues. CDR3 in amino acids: CASSLVGQREDTGELFF. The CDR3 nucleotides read TGTGCCAGCAGCTTAGTGGGTCAGCGGGAGGATACCGGGGAGCTGTTTTTT.

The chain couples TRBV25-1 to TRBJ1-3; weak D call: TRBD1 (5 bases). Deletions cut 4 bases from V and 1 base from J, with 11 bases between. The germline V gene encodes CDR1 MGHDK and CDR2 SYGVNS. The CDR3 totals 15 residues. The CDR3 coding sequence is TGTGCCAGCAGTGGGGGTTGGGGGTCTGGAAACACCATATATTTT. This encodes CASSGGWGSGNTIYF.

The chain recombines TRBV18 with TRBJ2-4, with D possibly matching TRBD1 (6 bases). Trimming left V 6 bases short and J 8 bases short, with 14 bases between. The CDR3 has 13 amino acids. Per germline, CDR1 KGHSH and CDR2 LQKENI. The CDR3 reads CASSPGQRDIQYF. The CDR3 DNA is TGTGCCAGCTCCCCGGGACAAAGGGACATTCAGTACTTC.

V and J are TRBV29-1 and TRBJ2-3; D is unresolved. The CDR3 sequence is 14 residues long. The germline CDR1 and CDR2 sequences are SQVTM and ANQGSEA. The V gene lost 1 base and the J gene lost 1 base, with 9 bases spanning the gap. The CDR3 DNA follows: TGCAGCGTTGAAGGGTTGAGCCGCACAGATACGCAGTATTTT. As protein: CSVEGLSRTDTQYF.

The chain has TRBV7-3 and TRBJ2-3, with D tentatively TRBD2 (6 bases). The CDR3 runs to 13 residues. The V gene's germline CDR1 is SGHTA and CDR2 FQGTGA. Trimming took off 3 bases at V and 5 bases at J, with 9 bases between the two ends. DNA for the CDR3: TGTGCCAGCAGCTTGGGGGGACTAGATACGCAGTATTTT. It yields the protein CASSLGGLDTQYF.

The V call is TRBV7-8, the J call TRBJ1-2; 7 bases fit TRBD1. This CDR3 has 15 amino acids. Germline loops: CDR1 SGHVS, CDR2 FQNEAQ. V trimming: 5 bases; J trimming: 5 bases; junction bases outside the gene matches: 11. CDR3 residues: CASSLGQSLPYGYTF. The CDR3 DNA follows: TGTGCCAGCAGCCTGGGACAGTCCCTGCCGTATGGCTACACCTTC. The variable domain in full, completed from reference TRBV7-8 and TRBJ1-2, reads GAGVSQSPRYKVAKRGQDVALRCDPISGHVSLFWYQQALGQGPEFLTYFQNEAQLDKSGLPSDRFFAERPEGSVSTLKIQRTQQEDSAVYLCASSLGQSLPYGYTFGSGTRLTVV.

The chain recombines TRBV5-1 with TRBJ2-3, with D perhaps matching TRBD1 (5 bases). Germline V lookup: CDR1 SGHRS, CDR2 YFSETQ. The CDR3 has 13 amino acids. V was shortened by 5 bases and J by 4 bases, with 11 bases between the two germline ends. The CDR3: CASSQLGADTQYF. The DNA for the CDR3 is TGCGCCAGCAGTCAATTAGGGGCAGATACGCAGTATTTT. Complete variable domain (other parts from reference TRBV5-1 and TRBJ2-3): KAGVTQTPRYLIKTRGQQVTLSCSPISGHRSVSWYQQTPGQGLQFLFEYFSETQRNKGNFPGRFSGRQFSNSRSEMNVSTLELGDSALYLCASSQLGADTQYFGPGTRLTVL.

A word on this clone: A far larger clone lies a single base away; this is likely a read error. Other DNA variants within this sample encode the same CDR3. The chain's CDR3 is CASSPRGAWTEAFF. CDR3 nucleotide sequence: TGTGCCAGCAGCCCTAGAGGGGCTTGGACTGAAGCTTTCTTT. The rearrangement joins TRBV5-6 to TRBJ1-1; maybe TRBD1 (5 bases). Trimming pared 4 bases from V and 5 bases from J, leaving 15 bases between. CDR3 length: 14 residues. Germline CDR1 SGHDT, CDR2 YYEEEE.

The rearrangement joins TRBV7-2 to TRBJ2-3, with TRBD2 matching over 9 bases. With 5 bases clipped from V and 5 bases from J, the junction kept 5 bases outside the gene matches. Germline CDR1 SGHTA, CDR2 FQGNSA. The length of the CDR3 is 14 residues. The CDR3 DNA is TGTGCCAGCAGCCGGAAACTAGCGGGAGATACGCAGTATTTT. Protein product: CASSRKLAGDTQYF. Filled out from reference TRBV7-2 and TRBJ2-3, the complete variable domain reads GAGVSQSPSNKVTEKGKDVELRCDPISGHTALYWYRQSLGQGLEFLIYFQGNSAPDKSGLPSDRFSAERTGGSVSTLTIQRTQQEDSAVYLCASSRKLAGDTQYFGPGTRLTVL.

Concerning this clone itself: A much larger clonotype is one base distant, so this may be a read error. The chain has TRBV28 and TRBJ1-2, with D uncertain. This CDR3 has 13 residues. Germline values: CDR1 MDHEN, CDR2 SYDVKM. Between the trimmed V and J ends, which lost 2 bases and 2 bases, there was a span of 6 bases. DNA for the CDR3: TGTGCCAGCAGTTTAAACGGGAACTATGGCTACACCTTC. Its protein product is CASSLNGNYGYTF.

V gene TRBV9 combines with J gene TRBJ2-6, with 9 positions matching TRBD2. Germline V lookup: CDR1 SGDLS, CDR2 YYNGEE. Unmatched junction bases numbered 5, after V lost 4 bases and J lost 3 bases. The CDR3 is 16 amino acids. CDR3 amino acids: CASSQAGGYGANVLTF. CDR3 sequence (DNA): TGTGCCAGCAGCCAGGCGGGAGGGTATGGGGCCAACGTCCTGACTTTC. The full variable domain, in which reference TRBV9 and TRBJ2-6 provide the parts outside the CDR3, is DSGVTQTPKHLITATGQRVTLRCSPRSGDLSVYWYQQSLDQGLQFLIQYYNGEERAKGNILERFSAQQFPDLHSELNLSSLELGDSALYFCASSQAGGYGANVLTFGAGSRLTVL.

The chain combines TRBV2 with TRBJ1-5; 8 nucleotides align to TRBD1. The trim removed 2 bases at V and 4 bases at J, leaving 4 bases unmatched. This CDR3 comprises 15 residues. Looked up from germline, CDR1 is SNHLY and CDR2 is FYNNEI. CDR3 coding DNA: TGTGCCAGCAGTGAACAGGGGGCGGGGAATCAGCCCCAGCATTTT. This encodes CASSEQGAGNQPQHF. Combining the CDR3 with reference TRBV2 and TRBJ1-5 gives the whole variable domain EPEVTQTPSHQVTQMGQEVILRCVPISNHLYFYWYRQILGQKVEFLVSFYNNEISEKSEIFDDQFSVERPDGSNFTLKIRSTKLEDSAMYFCASSEQGAGNQPQHFGDGTRLSIL.

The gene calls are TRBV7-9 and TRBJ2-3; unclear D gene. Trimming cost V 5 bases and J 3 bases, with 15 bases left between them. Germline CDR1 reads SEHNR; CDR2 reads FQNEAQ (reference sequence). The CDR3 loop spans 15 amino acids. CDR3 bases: TGTGCCAGCAGCCAAACCCCAGGTAGAACAGATACGCAGTATTTT. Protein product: CASSQTPGRTDTQYF.

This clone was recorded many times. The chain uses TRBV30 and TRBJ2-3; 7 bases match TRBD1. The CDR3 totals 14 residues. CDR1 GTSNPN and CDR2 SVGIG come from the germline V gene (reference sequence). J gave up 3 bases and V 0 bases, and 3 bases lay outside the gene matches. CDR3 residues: CAWSVGQETDTQYF. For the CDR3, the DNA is TGTGCCTGGAGTGTAGGACAGGAGACAGATACGCAGTATTTT.

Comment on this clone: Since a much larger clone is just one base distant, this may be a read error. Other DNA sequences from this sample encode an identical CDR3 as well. CDR3 amino acids: CASSPGPNQPQHF. For the CDR3, the DNA is TGCGCCAGCAGCCCGGGGCCCAATCAGCCCCAGCATTTT. The chain carries TRBV5-1 and TRBJ1-5; maybe TRBD1 (5 bases). Trimming shortened V by 4 bases and J by 3 bases, and 8 bases separated the two germline ends. CDR3 length equals 13 residues. Germline V gives CDR1 SGHRS, CDR2 YFSETQ.

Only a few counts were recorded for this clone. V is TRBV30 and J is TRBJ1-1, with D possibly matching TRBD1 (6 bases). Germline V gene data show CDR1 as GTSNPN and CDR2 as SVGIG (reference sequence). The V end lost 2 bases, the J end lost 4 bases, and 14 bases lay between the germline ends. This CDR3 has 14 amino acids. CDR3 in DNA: TGTGCCTGGAGTAGGAACAGGGTAAGCACTGAAGCTTTCTTT. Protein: CAWSRNRVSTEAFF.

The CDR3 coding sequence is TGTGCCAGCAGCCTTGGACTAGCGGGGAGCACAGATACGCAGTATTTT. It encodes CASSLGLAGSTDTQYF. V usage is TRBV6-6 and J usage is TRBJ2-3; 12 bases fit TRBD2. The CDR3 has 16 amino acids. With V trimmed by 6 bases and J by 0 bases, 4 bases remained unmatched. CDR1 and CDR2 from the germline V gene are MNHNY and SVGAGI (reference sequence).

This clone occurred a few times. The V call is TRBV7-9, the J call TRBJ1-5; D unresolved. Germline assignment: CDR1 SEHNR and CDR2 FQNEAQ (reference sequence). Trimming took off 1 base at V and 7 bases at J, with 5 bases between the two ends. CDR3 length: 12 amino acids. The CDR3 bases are TGTGCCAGCAGCTTAGGATACCAGCCCCAGCATTTT. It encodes CASSLGYQPQHF.